This is a list of T cell receptor beta chains from one sample in a study of blood T cell repertoires in COVID-19. The data were produced by immunoSEQ multiplex PCR, yet TCRdb's version contains in-frame clones alone and is incomplete. The sample lists 90,000 or so clones, approximately 80% occurring once. Sequencing was carried out using peripheral blood. The origin of the receptors is a man aged 60 to 69 with acute or convalescent COVID-19. Both conserved end residues are part of each CDR3. Fields, in order: D gene, clone size, J gene, V gene, CDR3 DNA, CDR3 protein. The D gene is left open where the match is weak. A clone size is listed for some rows: how often the clone was seen (once, few, many), or a class if it is expanded.

D gene: TRBD1; clone size: NA; J gene: TRBJ2-1; V gene: TRBV19; CDR3 DNA: TGTGCCACCAAGGGACAGGCGTCCTACAATGAGCAGTTCTTC; CDR3 protein: CATKGQASYNEQFF
D gene: NA; clone size: NA; J gene: TRBJ1-6; V gene: TRBV6-6; CDR3 DNA: TGTGCCAGCAGCTTACAGGGATCAAATTCACCCCTCCACTTT; CDR3 protein: CASSLQGSNSPLHF
D gene: TRBD2; clone size: NA; J gene: TRBJ2-1; V gene: TRBV5-1; CDR3 DNA: TGCGCCAGCAGCTTGGGGTCTAGCGGCTCCTACAATGAGCAGTTCTTC; CDR3 protein: CASSLGSSGSYNEQFF
D gene: NA; clone size: NA; J gene: TRBJ2-1; V gene: TRBV28; CDR3 DNA: TGTGCCAGCGGGGGGATGCACAATGAGCAGTTCTTC; CDR3 protein: CASGGMHNEQFF
D gene: TRBD1; clone size: NA; J gene: TRBJ1-5; V gene: TRBV27; CDR3 DNA: TGTGCCAGCAAAGACAGGGACGGGGGTTGGGATCAGCCCCAGCATTTT; CDR3 protein: CASKDRDGGWDQPQHF
D gene: TRBD2; clone size: NA; J gene: TRBJ2-5; V gene: TRBV11-1; CDR3 DNA: TGTGCCAGCAGCTTAGTGGCTAGCGGGGAAGAGGAGACCCAGTACTTC; CDR3 protein: CASSLVASGEEETQYF
D gene: NA; clone size: NA; J gene: TRBJ2-3; V gene: TRBV29-1; CDR3 DNA: TGCAGCGTTGATCCGAGAACAGATACGCAGTATTTT; CDR3 protein: CSVDPRTDTQYF
D gene: NA; clone size: NA; J gene: TRBJ1-1; V gene: TRBV6-5; CDR3 DNA: TGTGCCAGCAGTAACTTTCGCGACATGAACACTGAAGCTTTCTTT; CDR3 protein: CASSNFRDMNTEAFF
D gene: NA; clone size: NA; J gene: TRBJ1-1; V gene: TRBV6-2/TRBV6-3; CDR3 DNA: TGTGCCAGCAGTTTAGATATTCGGTTGGTGAACACTGAAGCTTTCTTT; CDR3 protein: CASSLDIRLVNTEAFF
D gene: NA; clone size: NA; J gene: TRBJ2-2; V gene: TRBV24-1; CDR3 DNA: TGTGCCACCAGTGGTGGGCGGGGGCGGCAATCGAACACCGGGGAGCTGTTTTTT; CDR3 protein: CATSGGRGRQSNTGELFF
D gene: NA; clone size: NA; J gene: TRBJ1-5; V gene: TRBV7-2; CDR3 DNA: TGTGCCAGCAGCCCCATGTCCGGAGCGACCAATCAGCCCCAGCATTTT; CDR3 protein: CASSPMSGATNQPQHF
D gene: TRBD1; clone size: NA; J gene: TRBJ1-3; V gene: TRBV5-6; CDR3 DNA: TGTGCCAGCAGCTTTTACAGGGGCTCAAGCTCTGGAAACACCATATATTTT; CDR3 protein: CASSFYRGSSSGNTIYF
D gene: NA; clone size: NA; J gene: TRBJ1-3; V gene: TRBV5-1; CDR3 DNA: TGCGCCAGCAGCTTGGAGGGGTCTCCTGGAAACACCATATATTTT; CDR3 protein: CASSLEGSPGNTIYF
D gene: NA; clone size: NA; J gene: TRBJ1-4; V gene: TRBV19; CDR3 DNA: TGTGCCAGTAGGTCACCAGGAGGAGCTAATGAAAAACTGTTTTTT; CDR3 protein: CASRSPGGANEKLFF
D gene: TRBD2; clone size: NA; J gene: TRBJ2-3; V gene: TRBV24-1; CDR3 DNA: TGTGCCACCAGTGATCCCCTGGGTGGAAATAGCGGGGAAGGCACAGATACGCAGTATTTT; CDR3 protein: CATSDPLGGNSGEGTDTQYF
D gene: NA; clone size: NA; J gene: TRBJ1-6; V gene: TRBV6-6; CDR3 DNA: TGTGCCAGCAGCTTCCAGGGACTACGGAGCGGGTCACCCCTCCACTTT; CDR3 protein: CASSFQGLRSGSPLHF
D gene: NA; clone size: NA; J gene: TRBJ1-1; V gene: TRBV2; CDR3 DNA: TGTGCCAGCAGTGAGCGGCAGAACACTGAAGCTTTCTTT; CDR3 protein: CASSERQNTEAFF
D gene: TRBD1; clone size: NA; J gene: TRBJ2-1; V gene: TRBV3-1/TRBV3-2; CDR3 DNA: TGTGCCAGCAGCCAAGGGTCGGGACAGGGAGGGTTCTTC; CDR3 protein: CASSQGSGQGGFF
D gene: NA; clone size: NA; J gene: TRBJ1-5; V gene: TRBV6-4; CDR3 DNA: TGTGCCAGCAGGGAAACGGGACTTGATCAGCCCCAGCATTTT; CDR3 protein: CASRETGLDQPQHF
D gene: NA; clone size: NA; J gene: TRBJ1-6; V gene: TRBV6-5; CDR3 DNA: TGTGCCACCCGGGGTCAGGGGCGAATTAATTCACCCCTCCACTTT; CDR3 protein: CATRGQGRINSPLHF
D gene: TRBD1; clone size: NA; J gene: TRBJ1-4; V gene: TRBV5-5; CDR3 DNA: TGTGCCAGCAGCCCGGGGACAGCGGGTCCTGAAAAACTGTTTTTT; CDR3 protein: CASSPGTAGPEKLFF
D gene: NA; clone size: NA; J gene: TRBJ2-3; V gene: TRBV12-5; CDR3 DNA: TGTGCTAGTGGTCGGACAGATACGCAGTATTTT; CDR3 protein: CASGRTDTQYF
D gene: TRBD1; clone size: NA; J gene: TRBJ1-2; V gene: TRBV28; CDR3 DNA: TGTGCCAGCAGTAGAGGGGTAGACAGGGCCTACACCTTC; CDR3 protein: CASSRGVDRAYTF
D gene: NA; clone size: NA; J gene: TRBJ1-2; V gene: TRBV12-1; CDR3 DNA: TGTGCCAGCAGCTTTCCCTTCGTTAGCCCCACTAACTATGGCTACACCTTC; CDR3 protein: CASSFPFVSPTNYGYTF
D gene: NA; clone size: few; J gene: TRBJ2-3; V gene: TRBV9; CDR3 DNA: TGTGCCAGCAGCGCTGATGGTTCTAACACAGATACGCAGTATTTT; CDR3 protein: CASSADGSNTDTQYF
D gene: NA; clone size: NA; J gene: TRBJ1-2; V gene: TRBV15; CDR3 DNA: TGTGCCACCAGTTTTGGGAGGGACAACTATGGCTACACCTTC; CDR3 protein: CATSFGRDNYGYTF
D gene: TRBD2; clone size: NA; J gene: TRBJ2-1; V gene: TRBV7-6; CDR3 DNA: TGTGCCAGCAGCTCTCCCAGCGGGGGGGCCTACAATGAGCAGTTCTTC; CDR3 protein: CASSSPSGGAYNEQFF
D gene: NA; clone size: NA; J gene: TRBJ1-1; V gene: TRBV3-1/TRBV3-2; CDR3 DNA: TGTGCCAGCAGCCGATCAGGGGACACTGAAGCTTTCTTT; CDR3 protein: CASSRSGDTEAFF
D gene: NA; clone size: NA; J gene: TRBJ2-4; V gene: TRBV5-8; CDR3 DNA: TGTGCCAGCAACCCTCGCGGGGGCCGGACCAAAAACATTCAGTACTTC; CDR3 protein: CASNPRGGRTKNIQYF
D gene: TRBD1; clone size: NA; J gene: TRBJ2-1; V gene: TRBV7-2; CDR3 DNA: TGTGCCAGCGCTACCCCACAGGGGGCATCCTACAATGAGCAGTTCTTC; CDR3 protein: CASATPQGASYNEQFF
D gene: NA; clone size: NA; J gene: TRBJ2-2; V gene: TRBV5-4; CDR3 DNA: TGTGCCAGCAGCTCCGGGACTCGAACTAACACCGGGGAGCTGTTTTTT; CDR3 protein: CASSSGTRTNTGELFF
D gene: NA; clone size: NA; J gene: TRBJ2-1; V gene: TRBV18; CDR3 DNA: TGTGCCAGCTCACCTTCTACAGGGTCCTTCTACAATGAGCAGTTCTTC; CDR3 protein: CASSPSTGSFYNEQFF
D gene: NA; clone size: NA; J gene: TRBJ2-3; V gene: TRBV28; CDR3 DNA: TGTGCCAGCAGTTCACTAGCTGGGAAGGATACGCAGTATTTT; CDR3 protein: CASSSLAGKDTQYF
D gene: NA; clone size: NA; J gene: TRBJ1-2; V gene: TRBV28; CDR3 DNA: TGTGCCAGCAGTTCCACCGACTTGGGCTACACCTTC; CDR3 protein: CASSSTDLGYTF
D gene: NA; clone size: NA; J gene: TRBJ1-1; V gene: TRBV15; CDR3 DNA: TGTGCCACCAGGAAGAGGGTGGGCATCACTGAAGCTTTCTTT; CDR3 protein: CATRKRVGITEAFF
D gene: TRBD1; clone size: NA; J gene: TRBJ1-6; V gene: TRBV2; CDR3 DNA: TGTGCCAGCAGTAGTGGGACAGATAATTCACCCCTCCACTTT; CDR3 protein: CASSSGTDNSPLHF
D gene: TRBD2; clone size: few; J gene: TRBJ2-1; V gene: TRBV5-1; CDR3 DNA: TGCGCCAGCAGCCAAACAGCGGGGGGGCACAATGAGCAGTTCTTC; CDR3 protein: CASSQTAGGHNEQFF
D gene: NA; clone size: NA; J gene: TRBJ2-5; V gene: TRBV14; CDR3 DNA: TGTGCCAGCAGCCAAGATGGGGGCGTGAGCTCCGGGACCCAGTACTTC; CDR3 protein: CASSQDGGVSSGTQYF
D gene: TRBD1; clone size: NA; J gene: TRBJ1-4; V gene: TRBV5-1; CDR3 DNA: TGCGCCAGCAGCTCGGGACAGGTAGATGAAAAACTGTTTTTT; CDR3 protein: CASSSGQVDEKLFF
D gene: TRBD1; clone size: NA; J gene: TRBJ1-6; V gene: TRBV29-1; CDR3 DNA: TGCAGCGTTGGTTCAGGGGGCGACTCACCCCTCCACTTT; CDR3 protein: CSVGSGGDSPLHF
D gene: TRBD1; clone size: NA; J gene: TRBJ1-5; V gene: TRBV19; CDR3 DNA: TGTGCCAGTAGTCCTCCCCCGGGAGACAGGGGATATAGCAATCAGCCCCAGCATTTT; CDR3 protein: CASSPPPGDRGYSNQPQHF
D gene: NA; clone size: NA; J gene: TRBJ2-5; V gene: TRBV7-2; CDR3 DNA: TGTGCCAGCAGCACCTTAGCAGGGGCCGAGGAAGAGACCCAGTACTTC; CDR3 protein: CASSTLAGAEEETQYF
D gene: NA; clone size: NA; J gene: TRBJ1-2; V gene: TRBV27; CDR3 DNA: TGTGCCAGCAGTTCCGGCCTGTTGACAGAAAGATATGGCTACACCTTC; CDR3 protein: CASSSGLLTERYGYTF
D gene: NA; clone size: NA; J gene: TRBJ1-5; V gene: TRBV2; CDR3 DNA: TGTGCCAGCCGGACTGGGAATAGCAATCAGCCCCAGCATTTT; CDR3 protein: CASRTGNSNQPQHF
D gene: TRBD1; clone size: NA; J gene: TRBJ1-6; V gene: TRBV20-1; CDR3 DNA: TGCAGTGCTAGTCCCTGGGACAGGGGATATAATTCACCCCTCCACTTT; CDR3 protein: CSASPWDRGYNSPLHF
D gene: NA; clone size: once; J gene: TRBJ1-2; V gene: TRBV20-1; CDR3 DNA: TGCAGTGCTAGTGTTCGGGGTAGTGGCTACACCTTC; CDR3 protein: CSASVRGSGYTF
D gene: NA; clone size: NA; J gene: TRBJ1-4; V gene: TRBV6-6; CDR3 DNA: TGTGCCAGCAGTTACTTAGCAGGGATAGGTGAAAAACTGTTTTTT; CDR3 protein: CASSYLAGIGEKLFF
D gene: TRBD1; clone size: NA; J gene: TRBJ1-6; V gene: TRBV28; CDR3 DNA: TGTGCCAGCAGTGAACCGGGACAGCTAGGGCCATCCTATAATTCACCCCTCCACTTT; CDR3 protein: CASSEPGQLGPSYNSPLHF
D gene: NA; clone size: NA; J gene: TRBJ1-1; V gene: TRBV6-6; CDR3 DNA: TGTGCCAGCAACCCCTCCCCGGGAGACCATAACACTGAAGCTTTCTTT; CDR3 protein: CASNPSPGDHNTEAFF